A single sample is the source of the 15 T cell receptor beta chains below, sequenced in a study of T cell responses to AZD1222 COVID-19 vaccine. Data came from immunoSEQ multiplex PCR; TCRdb stores just in-frame clones and leaves some out. The sample yields around 180,000 clones, roughly 92% seen once. The source was peripheral blood, collected 28 days after the second AZD1222 dose. The receptors derive from an adult who received the AZD1222 COVID-19 vaccine.

This clone was detected only once. The rearrangement uses TRBV5-5 and TRBJ1-2; perhaps TRBD1 as D (5 bases). The V gene's germline CDR1 is SGHKS and CDR2 YYEKEE (reference sequence). CDR3 length: 13 residues. Trimming removed 4 bases at V and 1 base at J, with 8 bases between. This CDR3 is CASSRGDNYGYTF. The CDR3 DNA follows: TGTGCCAGCAGCAGGGGAGATAACTATGGCTACACCTTC.

V usage is TRBV27 and J usage is TRBJ1-1; D uncertain. Germline CDR1 MNHEY, CDR2 SMNVEV (reference sequence). The CDR3 is made up of 15 amino acids. With 2 bases removed from V and 1 base from J, the gap between germline ends came to 11 bases. The CDR3 sequence: CASSLGQIGNTEAFF. In DNA form, the CDR3 reads TGTGCCAGCAGTTTAGGGCAGATCGGGAACACTGAAGCTTTCTTT.

The V and J genes are TRBV10-1 and TRBJ2-1, with D perhaps given as TRBD1 or TRBD2 (5 bases each). The CDR3 is 16 amino acids. Trimming pared 5 bases from V and 5 bases from J, leaving 19 bases between. CDR1 WNHNN and CDR2 SYGVQD come from the germline V gene (reference sequence). The CDR3 nucleotides read TGCGCCAGCAGTACGCAGGGAGCAGGCCCAGACAATGAGCAGTTCTTC. This encodes CASSTQGAGPDNEQFF.

This chain links TRBV10-3 with TRBJ1-4, with 7 bases identical to TRBD1. Germline loops: CDR1 ENHRY, CDR2 SYGVKD. The V segment lost 6 bases and the J segment 7 bases; nucleotides outside the gene matches: 17. The CDR3 is 17 amino acids. The CDR3 sequence is CAISAGPRQGLTEKLFF. The DNA of the CDR3 is TGTGCCATCAGCGCGGGACCCAGACAGGGTTTGACTGAAAAACTGTTTTTT.

The chain uses TRBV5-5 and TRBJ2-7, with 7 bases that match TRBD1. Trimming at V came to 0 bases and at J to 6 bases, leaving 3 bases not matched to a gene. The CDR3 loop spans 13 amino acids. Germline loops: CDR1 SGHKS, CDR2 YYEKEE (reference sequence). The CDR3 region is CASSLATGFEQYF. CDR3 nucleotide sequence: TGTGCCAGCAGCTTGGCGACAGGGTTCGAGCAGTACTTC.

The V and J genes are TRBV9 and TRBJ1-3; 7 nucleotides line up with TRBD1. The CDR3 runs 15 residues. Germline V CDR1 and CDR2: SGDLS, YYNGEE. The V and J ends lost 0 bases and 4 bases, in that order; junction bases with no gene match: 4. The CDR3 is CASSVEGGFGNTIYF. CDR3 bases: TGTGCCAGCAGCGTAGAAGGGGGCTTCGGAAACACCATATATTTT.

This clone turned up a few times. The rearrangement links TRBV5-4 to TRBJ1-1; 7 positions match TRBD1. The V gene's germline CDR1 is SGHNT and CDR2 YYREEE (reference sequence). Trimming at V came to 1 base and at J to 1 base, leaving 7 bases not matched to a gene. CDR3 length equals 16 residues. CDR3 DNA sequence: TGTGCCAGCAGCTTGACCAGGACAGGATCGAACACTGAAGCTTTCTTT. Protein product: CASSLTRTGSNTEAFF. The full variable domain, rest sourced from reference TRBV5-4 and TRBJ1-1, is ETGVTQSPTHLIKTRGQQVTLRCSSQSGHNTVSWYQQALGQGPQFIFQYYREEENGRGNFPPRFSGLQFPNYSSELNVNALELDDSALYLCASSLTRTGSNTEAFFGQGTRLTVV.

The chain combines TRBV27 with TRBJ2-1, with no clear D. The CDR3 contains 12 residues. With 5 bases removed from V and 8 bases from J, the gap between germline ends came to 10 bases. Germline V gene lookup returns CDR1 MNHEY and CDR2 SMNVEV (reference sequence). The CDR3 nucleotides read TGTGCCAGCAGTGAGAACATCGATGAGCAGTTCTTC. Its protein product is CASSENIDEQFF.

The chain combines TRBV28 with TRBJ1-2; D possibly corresponds to TRBD1 (6 bases). CDR3 length: 16 residues. Per the germline V gene, CDR1 is MDHEN and CDR2 is SYDVKM. V lost 6 bases to trimming and J lost 4 bases, with 21 bases between them. The CDR3 coding sequence is TGTGCCAGCAGCCAGGGGCCCCGACCGTTAGCCTATGGCTACACCTTC. Amino acid sequence: CASSQGPRPLAYGYTF.

This CDR3 is CASSFLAGGDTGELFF. CDR3 nucleotides: TGTGCCAGCAGCTTCCTAGCGGGAGGAGATACCGGGGAGCTGTTTTTT. This chain uses TRBV7-3 with TRBJ2-2; 11 bases agree with TRBD2. V lost 3 bases and J lost 5; bases outside the gene matches: 5. The germline V gene encodes CDR1 SGHTA and CDR2 FQGTGA. This CDR3 has 16 amino acids.

The V call is TRBV3-1 (or the pseudogene TRBV3-2), the J call TRBJ2-1; 10 bases map to TRBD2. The CDR3 runs 17 residues. Germline trimming cut 4 bases from V and 5 bases from J; bases unmatched to any gene: 11. Germline V gene sequence: CDR1 LGHDT, CDR2 YNNKEL (reference sequence). The CDR3 spells CASSPLERGGLDNEQFF. Here the CDR3 DNA reads TGTGCCAGCAGCCCCTTAGAGCGGGGGGGCCTCGACAATGAGCAGTTCTTC.

The genes are TRBV5-6 and TRBJ1-4; possible D gene TRBD1, 6 bases. The CDR3 has 17 residues. The ends were cut back, 4 bases at V and 3 bases at J, with 19 bases in the middle. Germline V gives CDR1 SGHDT, CDR2 YYEEEE. The CDR3 DNA reads as TGTGCCAGCAGCCTACAGGGATATGGCCTGGCTAATGAAAAACTGTTTTTT. This sequence encodes CASSLQGYGLANEKLFF.

The chain employs TRBV25-1 and TRBJ2-1, with 7 bases identical to TRBD2. V lost 5 bases to trimming and J lost 0 bases; unmatched junction nucleotides: 4. The CDR3 has 15 residues. Germline V gives CDR1 MGHDK, CDR2 SYGVNS. CDR3 residues: CASSPGGSSYNEQFF. The DNA of the CDR3 is TGTGCCAGCAGTCCCGGCGGGAGCTCCTACAATGAGCAGTTCTTC.

This chain connects TRBV5-6 to TRBJ1-6; D is perhaps TRBD1 (5 bases). Germline V gene data show CDR1 as SGHDT and CDR2 as YYEEEE. V lost 1 base and J 7 bases, leaving 12 bases between the germline ends. The CDR3 is 15 amino acids. The DNA for the CDR3 is TGTGCCAGCAGCTTGCTCCGGGACCCGAATTCACCCCTCCACTTT. Its translation: CASSLLRDPNSPLHF.

This chain joins TRBV9 and TRBJ1-3; 11 nucleotides align to TRBD1. The germline V gene encodes CDR1 SGDLS and CDR2 YYNGEE. This CDR3 region has 19 residues. The ends lost 4 bases at V and 0 bases at J; junction bases unmatched: 12. The CDR3 sequence: CASSPDLGGTGGSGNTIYF. The CDR3 nucleotides read TGTGCCAGCAGCCCGGATCTCGGGGGGACAGGGGGCTCTGGAAACACCATATATTTT.